The 24 T cell receptor beta chains below all came from one sample that was sequenced in a study of T cells in narcolepsy. The repertoire was sequenced with immunoSEQ multiplex PCR; TCRdb's copy has only in-frame clones and lacks some. The data hold tens of thousands of clones, with approximately 79% observed a single time. Sequenced input: memory (CD45RA-) CD4+ T cells from blood. Receptors were obtained from a human donor in good health.

This clone is judged medium-sized. The chain recombines TRBV6-4 with TRBJ2-3, with D perhaps given as TRBD1 or TRBD2 (7 bases each). V lost 5 bases and J lost 5, with 20 bases in between. The CDR3 totals 16 residues. Per germline, CDR1 MRHNA and CDR2 SNTAGT. This chain's CDR3 is CASSRDRAGEGDTQYF. The CDR3 DNA follows: TGTGCCAGCAGTAGAGACAGGGCGGGAGAGGGAGATACGCAGTATTTT.

The rearrangement links TRBV7-2 to TRBJ2-1; D ambiguous. Germline lookup yields CDR1 SGHTA and CDR2 FQGNSA. Trimming removed 0 bases at V and 10 bases at J, with 7 bases between. This CDR3 is 12 amino acids long. CDR3 sequence: CASSLARAEQFF. CDR3 sequence (DNA): TGTGCCAGCAGCTTAGCTCGGGCCGAGCAGTTCTTC.

This clone was detected only once. Other DNA sequences within the sample encode an identical CDR3. The chain carries TRBV2 and TRBJ1-5; weak D call: TRBD1 (6 bases). The CDR3 covers 15 residues. The ends were cut back, 4 bases at V and 7 bases at J, with 17 bases in the middle. Germline V gives CDR1 SNHLY, CDR2 FYNNEI. The CDR3 coding sequence is TGTGCCAGCAGTGCCATGGGAGGGGGTGGCCAGCCCCAGCATTTT. It specifies CASSAMGGGGQPQHF.

The chain joins TRBV6-5 to TRBJ1-2, with D perhaps TRBD1 (5 bases). Trimming left V 2 bases short and J 0 bases short, with 10 bases between. The CDR3 contains 15 residues. CDR1 MNHEY and CDR2 SVGAGI come from the germline V gene. DNA of the CDR3: TGTGCCAGCAGTTACGTTGGGGGACCTAACTATGGCTACACCTTC. It is translated as CASSYVGGPNYGYTF.

The V call is TRBV27, the J call TRBJ1-1; 7 bases fit TRBD1. This CDR3 contains 14 residues. V gave up 6 bases and J gave up 2 bases; unmatched junction bases: 6. Germline loops: CDR1 MNHEY, CDR2 SMNVEV (reference sequence). CDR3 loop: CASRTTGTNTEAFF. As DNA, the CDR3 is TGTGCCAGCAGGACGACAGGGACTAACACTGAAGCTTTCTTT.

V and J are TRBV18 and TRBJ2-7; 11 nucleotides line up with TRBD2. This CDR3 is built from 15 residues. Trimming at V came to 1 base and at J to 4 bases, leaving 3 bases not matched to a gene. Germline loops: CDR1 KGHSH, CDR2 LQKENI. The CDR3 nucleotides read TGTGCCAGCTCACCACGGACTAGCGGGTTTTACGAGCAGTACTTC. Its translation: CASSPRTSGFYEQYF.

The CDR3, as DNA: TGTGCCTGGGGGGCAGGGGGATTGGCCCAGTACTTC. This sequence encodes CAWGAGGLAQYF. The J gene is TRBJ2-5, the V gene TRBV30; 7 bases match TRBD1. CDR3 length: 12 amino acids. In germline, CDR1 is GTSNPN, CDR2 SVGIG (reference sequence). Trimming at V came to 5 bases and at J to 9 bases, leaving 9 bases not matched to a gene.

The V and J genes are TRBV11-2 and TRBJ2-5; maybe TRBD2 (6 bases). The length of the CDR3 is 13 residues. The V end lost 4 bases, the J end lost 5 bases, and 11 bases lay between the germline ends. Germline CDR1 SGHAT, CDR2 FQNNGV. This CDR3 reads CASSSAGLETQYF. CDR3 in DNA: TGTGCCAGCAGCTCGGCGGGGTTGGAGACCCAGTACTTC.

The V call is TRBV6-5, the J call TRBJ2-1; 8 bases are a match to TRBD2. There are 15 residues in the CDR3. V trimming: 4 bases; J trimming: 7 bases; junction bases outside the gene matches: 9. CDR1 and CDR2 (germline): MNHEY, SVGAGI. Written as DNA, the CDR3 is TGTGCCAGCAGTTCCGATGGACTAGCAGAGAATGAGCAGTTCTTC. This codes for CASSSDGLAENEQFF.

This clone came up once. The chain is built from TRBV11-1 and TRBJ2-1; D gene unclear. This CDR3 has 13 residues. Trimming pared 5 bases from V and 8 bases from J, leaving 13 bases between. CDR1 and CDR2 from the germline V gene are SGHAT and FQDESV (reference sequence). CDR3 in amino acids: CASSLPPRYEQFF. As DNA, the CDR3 is TGTGCCAGCAGCCTCCCCCCTAGGTATGAGCAGTTCTTC.

The rearrangement links TRBV6-5 to TRBJ1-6; D is unresolved. The CDR3 covers 14 residues. The germline V gene encodes CDR1 MNHEY and CDR2 SVGAGI. V lost 2 bases, J lost 5 bases, and 7 bases lay in between. CDR3 loop: CASSYARNNSPLHF. The CDR3 coding sequence is TGTGCCAGCAGTTACGCTCGGAATAATTCACCCCTCCACTTT.

The DNA for the CDR3 is TGCGCCAGCAGCTTAGGGGACAGCCGTATCTCTGAAGCTTTCTTT. Protein product: CASSLGDSRISEAFF. The genes are TRBV5-1 and TRBJ1-1, with TRBD1 matching 7 bases. The V and J ends lost 2 bases and 6 bases, in that order; junction bases with no gene match: 10. The germline V gene encodes CDR1 SGHRS and CDR2 YFSETQ. There are 15 residues in the CDR3.

Regarding this clone: The sample carries other DNA sequences with the same CDR3. This rearrangement joins TRBV6-5 to TRBJ2-7; TRBD1 might be the D (6 bases). The germline CDR1 and CDR2 sequences are MNHEY and SVGAGI. Trimming left V 5 bases short and J 4 bases short, with 9 bases between. The CDR3 totals 12 residues. In nucleotides, the CDR3 is TGTGCCAGCAGTGACAGGATTTACGAGCAGTACTTC. Residues: CASSDRIYEQYF.

CDR3 in amino acids: CATSSSGGTNEKLFF. The CDR3 DNA is TGTGCCACCAGCAGCTCAGGGGGGACTAATGAAAAACTGTTTTTT. The chain joins TRBV15 to TRBJ1-4, with 7 bases aligning to TRBD1. V shed 3 bases and J 2 bases; nucleotides not matched to a gene: 3. The CDR3 loop spans 15 amino acids. Germline CDR1 and CDR2: LNHNV and YYDKDF (reference sequence).

In its sample, this clone was seen a few times. The genes are TRBV4-1 and TRBJ2-7; D is possibly TRBD1 or TRBD2 (5 bases each). The CDR3 length is 16 residues. V was pared by 2 bases and J by 4 bases, with 18 bases between. Germline values: CDR1 MGHRA, CDR2 YSYEKL. CDR3 bases: TGCGCCAGCAGCCAAAACCATGGGGGAACTGCTTACGAGCAGTACTTC. Protein: CASSQNHGGTAYEQYF.

V gene TRBV19 combines with J gene TRBJ2-5; a weak D match, TRBD2 (6 bases). The end of the DNA aligns better with TRBJ2-7, so the J call may be wrong. The CDR3 loop spans 15 amino acids. Germline-derived CDR1 and CDR2 are LNHDA and SQIVND (reference sequence). CDR3 sequence reads: CASRGGGNYRYEQYF. CDR3 coding DNA: TGTGCCAGTAGGGGCGGAGGGAACTATCGCTACGAGCAGTACTTC.

This chain connects TRBV9 to TRBJ2-7; possible D gene TRBD1, 6 bases. Germline V gene sequence: CDR1 SGDLS, CDR2 YYNGEE. This CDR3 contains 15 residues. Trimming removed 0 bases from V and 5 bases from J, with 15 bases in between. CDR3 region: CASSVGSFPGDEQYF. In DNA, the CDR3 is TGTGCCAGCAGCGTAGGGTCCTTCCCAGGGGACGAGCAGTACTTC.

This chain joins TRBV27 and TRBJ2-5, with TRBD2 as a possible D gene (5 bases). The J call may not be correct, given that the DNA end is closer to TRBJ2-7. Germline CDR1 reads MNHEY; CDR2 reads SMNVEV (reference sequence). This CDR3 comprises 13 residues. CDR3 in amino acids: CASSPDRGSEQYF. CDR3 DNA sequence: TGTGCCAGCAGTCCCGACCGAGGGTCCGAGCAGTACTTC.

The V gene is TRBV9, the J gene TRBJ1-4; D might be TRBD1 (6 bases). Germline V CDR1 and CDR2: SGDLS, YYNGEE. CDR3 size: 13 residues. With 4 bases removed from V and 7 bases from J, the gap between germline ends came to 11 bases. The CDR3 DNA sequence: TGTGCCAGCAGCAAAGGGGGGGCTGAAAAACTGTTTTTT. Its translation: CASSKGGAEKLFF.

V usage is TRBV5-1 and J usage is TRBJ2-1; TRBD2 matches 11 bases. This CDR3 region has 15 residues. The junction had 6 bases not matched to a gene; V was cut back by 3 bases and J by 7 bases. The germline V gene has CDR1 SGHRS and CDR2 YFSETQ. CDR3 protein: CASSSVAGGPNEQFF. The CDR3 coding sequence is TGCGCCAGCAGCTCAGTAGCGGGAGGGCCAAATGAGCAGTTCTTC.

The gene calls are TRBV5-1 and TRBJ2-1; 10 bases align to TRBD2. The trim removed 4 bases at V and 9 bases at J, leaving 10 bases unmatched. CDR1 SGHRS and CDR2 YFSETQ come from the germline V gene. This CDR3 region has 15 residues. The CDR3 spells CASSKSSGGAGEQFF. The CDR3 DNA follows: TGCGCCAGCAGCAAATCTAGCGGGGGAGCCGGTGAGCAGTTCTTC.

The chain is built from TRBV10-3 and TRBJ1-4; TRBD1 is a possible D gene (6 bases). The V end lost 8 bases, the J end lost 0 bases, and 7 bases lay between the germline ends. Germline lookup yields CDR1 ENHRY and CDR2 SYGVKD. CDR3 length equals 13 residues. This chain's CDR3 is CAIWDTTNEKLFF. The CDR3 nucleotides read TGTGCCATCTGGGACACAACTAATGAAAAACTGTTTTTT.

The V call is TRBV18, the J call TRBJ1-4; possibly TRBD1 for D (5 bases). V lost 2 bases to trimming and J lost 11 bases, with 15 bases between them. Per the germline V gene, CDR1 is KGHSH and CDR2 is LQKENI. The CDR3 length is 14 residues. The CDR3 DNA reads as TGTGCCAGCTCACCAGGGGTCGGGGACGAGAAACTGTTTTTT. As protein: CASSPGVGDEKLFF. The full variable domain, rest sourced from reference TRBV18 and TRBJ1-4, is NAGVMQNPRHLVRRRGQEARLRCSPMKGHSHVYWYRQLPEEGLKFMVYLQKENIIDESGMPKERFSAEFPKEGPSILRIQQVVRGDSAAYFCASSPGVGDEKLFFGSGTQLSVL.

This clone was found a few times. The V and J genes are TRBV27 and TRBJ2-7; D not resolved. Trimming stripped 10 bases from V and 4 bases from J, with 14 bases between. Germline assignment: CDR1 MNHEY and CDR2 SMNVEV (reference sequence). CDR3 length: 12 amino acids. The CDR3 sequence is CATRRYSYEQYF. CDR3 sequence (DNA): TGTGCCACCAGACGGTACAGTTACGAGCAGTACTTC.